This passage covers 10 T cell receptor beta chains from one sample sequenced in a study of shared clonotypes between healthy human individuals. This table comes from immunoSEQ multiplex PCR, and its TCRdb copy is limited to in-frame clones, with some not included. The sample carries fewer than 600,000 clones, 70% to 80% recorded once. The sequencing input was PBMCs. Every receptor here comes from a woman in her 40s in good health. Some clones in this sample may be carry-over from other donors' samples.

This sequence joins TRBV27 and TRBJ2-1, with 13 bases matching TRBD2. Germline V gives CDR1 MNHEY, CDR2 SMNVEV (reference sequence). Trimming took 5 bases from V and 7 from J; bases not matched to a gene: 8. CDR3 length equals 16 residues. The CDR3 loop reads CASSTRLAGGPNEQFF. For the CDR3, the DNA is TGTGCCAGCAGTACCCGACTAGCGGGAGGCCCAAATGAGCAGTTCTTC.

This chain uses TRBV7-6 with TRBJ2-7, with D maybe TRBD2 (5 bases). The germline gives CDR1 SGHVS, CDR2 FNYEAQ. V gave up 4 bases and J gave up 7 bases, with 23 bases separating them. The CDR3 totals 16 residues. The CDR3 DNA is TGTGCCAGCAGCTCCTTTTCTAGAGGGTTGAGTCGGGAGCAGTACTTC. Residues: CASSSFSRGLSREQYF.

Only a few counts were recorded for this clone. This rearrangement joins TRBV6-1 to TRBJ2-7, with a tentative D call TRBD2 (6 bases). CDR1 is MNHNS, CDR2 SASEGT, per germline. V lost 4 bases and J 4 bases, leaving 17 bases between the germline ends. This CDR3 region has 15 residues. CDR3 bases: TGTGCCAGCAGTGGAACCGGGACTCTGGCATACGAGCAGTACTTC. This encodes CASSGTGTLAYEQYF.

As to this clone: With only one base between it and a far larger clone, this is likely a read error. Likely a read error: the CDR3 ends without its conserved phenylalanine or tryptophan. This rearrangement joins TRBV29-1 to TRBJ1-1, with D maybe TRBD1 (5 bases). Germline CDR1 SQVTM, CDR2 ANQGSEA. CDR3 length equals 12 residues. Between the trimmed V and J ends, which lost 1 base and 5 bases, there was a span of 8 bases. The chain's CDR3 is CSVEVRGTEAFS. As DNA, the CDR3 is TGCAGCGTTGAAGTTAGGGGAACTGAAGCTTTCTCT.

CDR3 DNA sequence: TGTGCCAGTAGTATCCTGGACAGGGACGCCGGGGAGCTGTTTTTT. Translation: CASSILDRDAGELFF. The chain has TRBV19 and TRBJ2-2; TRBD1 aligns across 8 bases. CDR3 length equals 15 residues. Germline V lookup: CDR1 LNHDA, CDR2 SQIVND (reference sequence). The junction had 6 bases not matched to a gene; V was cut back by 3 bases and J by 6 bases.

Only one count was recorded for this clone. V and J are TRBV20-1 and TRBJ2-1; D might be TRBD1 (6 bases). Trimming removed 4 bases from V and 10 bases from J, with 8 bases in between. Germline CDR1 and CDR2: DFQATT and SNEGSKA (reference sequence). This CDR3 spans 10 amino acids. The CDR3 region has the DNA TGCAGTGCTAAGGACAGCGAGCAGTTCTTC. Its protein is CSAKDSEQFF.

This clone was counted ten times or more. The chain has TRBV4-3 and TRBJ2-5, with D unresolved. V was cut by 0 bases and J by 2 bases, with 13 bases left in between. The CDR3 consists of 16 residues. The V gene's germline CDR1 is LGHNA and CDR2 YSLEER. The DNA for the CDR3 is TGCGCCAGCAGCCAAGACCGGGCGGACGGTCAAGAGACCCAGTACTTC. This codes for CASSQDRADGQETQYF.

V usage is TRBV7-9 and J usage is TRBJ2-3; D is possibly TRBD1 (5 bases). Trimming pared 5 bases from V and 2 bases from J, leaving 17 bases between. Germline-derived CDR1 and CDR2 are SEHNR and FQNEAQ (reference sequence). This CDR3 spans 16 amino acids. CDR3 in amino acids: CASSPSRPQVTDTQYF. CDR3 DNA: TGTGCCAGCAGCCCCAGTAGGCCACAGGTCACAGATACGCAGTATTTT.

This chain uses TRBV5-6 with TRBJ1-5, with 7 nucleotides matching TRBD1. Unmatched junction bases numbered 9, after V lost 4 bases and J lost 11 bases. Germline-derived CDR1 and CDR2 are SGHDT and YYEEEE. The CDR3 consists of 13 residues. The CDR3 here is CASSVTGASAQHF. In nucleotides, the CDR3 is TGTGCCAGCAGCGTCACAGGGGCGTCAGCCCAGCATTTT.

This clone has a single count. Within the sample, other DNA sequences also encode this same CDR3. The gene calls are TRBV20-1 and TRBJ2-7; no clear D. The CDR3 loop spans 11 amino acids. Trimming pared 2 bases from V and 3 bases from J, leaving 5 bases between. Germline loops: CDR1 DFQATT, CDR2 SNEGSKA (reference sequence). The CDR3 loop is CSARRSYEQYF. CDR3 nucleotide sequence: TGCAGTGCTAGACGCAGCTACGAGCAGTACTTC.